The rows below give T cell receptor beta chains drawn from one sample of a study of post-analysis software for immune sequencing data. TCRdb called the PCR reads again in MiXCR, with one record for every CDR3 protein. The table includes roughly 670,000 distinct CDR3 sequences, about 60% detected once. Sequencing was carried out using blood. The receptors come from a girl aged 2 to 9 with multiple sclerosis. Each CDR3 is given with its conserved first and last residue. The order of the fields is D gene, clone size, V gene, J gene, CDR3 protein, CDR3 DNA. A D gene is named only where the DNA matches it firmly. Some rows mark clone size as missing; the rest say once, few, many or name a class of expanded clone.

D: TRBD1
size: .
V: TRBV7-3
J: TRBJ2-7
CDR3: CASSLTSGTGTYEQYF
DNA: TGTGCCAGCAGCTTAACGTCGGGGACAGGAACCTACGAGCAGTACTTC

D: TRBD1
size: few
V: TRBV24-1
J: TRBJ1-2
CDR3: CATSDGTGGDYGYTF
DNA: TGTGCCACCAGTGATGGGACAGGGGGCGACTATGGCTACACCTTC

D: .
size: .
V: TRBV29-1
J: TRBJ1-1
CDR3: CSVGRLAEAFF
DNA: TGCAGCGTTGGAAGGTTGGCTGAAGCTTTCTTT

D: TRBD2
size: .
V: TRBV3-1
J: TRBJ2-1
CDR3: CASARLAGEQFF
DNA: TGTGCCAGCGCTAGACTAGCGGGTGAGCAGTTCTTC

D: TRBD1
size: few
V: TRBV4-3
J: TRBJ2-3
CDR3: CASSPSGGPWSTDTQYF
DNA: TGCGCCAGCAGCCCATCAGGGGGACCGTGGAGTACAGATACGCAGTATTTT

D: .
size: .
V: TRBV12-3/TRBV12-4
J: TRBJ2-7
CDR3: CASSLHQTYEQYF
DNA: TGTGCCAGCAGCCTGCACCAAACCTACGAGCAGTACTTC

D: TRBD1
size: .
V: TRBV12-3/TRBV12-4
J: TRBJ2-1
CDR3: CASSLGTGGLNEQFF
DNA: TGTGCCAGCAGTCTCGGGACAGGGGGTCTAAATGAGCAGTTCTTC

D: .
size: .
V: TRBV18
J: TRBJ2-7
CDR3: CASSPPGAHTYEQYF
DNA: TGTGCCAGCTCACCACCAGGGGCTCATACCTACGAGCAGTACTTC

D: .
size: few
V: TRBV5-5
J: TRBJ2-1
CDR3: CASRLTNEQFF
DNA: TGTGCCAGCAGGTTGACTAATGAGCAGTTCTTC

D: TRBD2
size: .
V: TRBV12-3/TRBV12-4
J: TRBJ2-3
CDR3: CASSTASGRTDTQYF
DNA: TGTGCCAGCAGCACCGCTAGCGGGAGAACAGATACGCAGTATTTT

D: .
size: .
V: TRBV9
J: TRBJ2-1
CDR3: CASSVVSGPYNEQFF
DNA: TGTGCCAGCAGCGTAGTGAGCGGTCCCTACAATGAGCAGTTCTTC

D: TRBD1
size: .
V: TRBV10-3
J: TRBJ2-1
CDR3: CAISWAGGRGEQFF
DNA: TGTGCCATCAGTTGGGCAGGGGGCCGGGGTGAGCAGTTCTTC

D: .
size: .
V: TRBV7-8
J: TRBJ2-5
CDR3: CASSADRIQETQYF
DNA: TGTGCCAGCAGCGCCGACAGAATTCAAGAGACCCAGTACTTC

D: .
size: .
V: TRBV29-1
J: TRBJ1-2
CDR3: CSVFAPVNYGYTF
DNA: TGCAGCGTTTTCGCTCCCGTCAACTATGGCTACACCTTC

D: TRBD2
size: few
V: TRBV13
J: TRBJ2-1
CDR3: CASTLAHGLAVSYNEQFF
DNA: TGTGCCAGCACCTTAGCCCACGGACTAGCGGTCTCCTACAATGAGCAGTTCTTC

D: .
size: .
V: TRBV2
J: TRBJ1-4
CDR3: CASRPGQTNEKLFF
DNA: TGTGCCAGCAGGCCGGGACAAACTAATGAAAAACTGTTTTTT

D: .
size: .
V: TRBV5-5
J: TRBJ1-4
CDR3: CASSGRQGATNEKLFF
DNA: TGTGCCAGCAGCGGAAGGCAAGGGGCGACTAATGAAAAACTGTTTTTT

D: .
size: .
V: TRBV11-3
J: TRBJ2-1
CDR3: CASSRGAVVYNEQFF
DNA: TGTGCCAGCAGCCGCGGGGCGGTTGTGTACAATGAGCAGTTCTTC

D: TRBD1
size: few
V: TRBV9
J: TRBJ1-2
CDR3: CASSVTGNNGYTF
DNA: TGTGCCAGCAGCGTGACAGGGAATAATGGCTACACCTTC

D: .
size: .
V: TRBV7-2
J: TRBJ1-4
CDR3: CASSLLLSGFNEKLFF
DNA: TGTGCCAGCAGCTTACTACTGAGTGGGTTTAATGAAAAACTGTTTTTT

D: .
size: .
V: TRBV20-1
J: TRBJ1-5
CDR3: CSARYRVEQPQHF
DNA: TGCAGTGCTAGATATAGGGTAGAGCAGCCCCAGCATTTT

D: .
size: .
V: TRBV12-3/TRBV12-4
J: TRBJ2-1
CDR3: CASSPQGGKDEQFF
DNA: TGTGCCAGCAGTCCCCAGGGGGGAAAAGATGAGCAGTTCTTC

D: .
size: .
V: TRBV10-3
J: TRBJ2-7
CDR3: CAIGGTGVEQYF
DNA: TGTGCCATCGGGGGGACGGGGGTGGAGCAGTACTTC

D: .
size: .
V: TRBV5-1
J: TRBJ2-5
CDR3: CASSSVGVQGQETQYF
DNA: TGCGCCAGCAGCTCCGTGGGAGTTCAGGGCCAGGAGACCCAGTACTTC

D: .
size: few
V: TRBV12-3/TRBV12-4
J: TRBJ2-4
CDR3: CASSDLRGPGDIQYF
DNA: TGTGCCAGCAGTGACCTCCGGGGTCCGGGGGACATTCAGTACTTC

D: TRBD2
size: .
V: TRBV4-1
J: TRBJ2-7
CDR3: CASSQVGRRGGGEQYF
DNA: TGCGCCAGCAGCCAAGTAGGTAGGAGGGGCGGGGGCGAGCAGTACTTC

D: TRBD1
size: .
V: TRBV20-1
J: TRBJ1-5
CDR3: CSASGTERSNQPQHF
DNA: TGCAGCGCCAGTGGGACAGAACGCAGCAATCAGCCCCAGCATTTT

D: TRBD1
size: few
V: TRBV7-2
J: TRBJ1-2
CDR3: CASSAQPGTGGAYGYTF
DNA: TGTGCCAGCAGCGCCCAACCTGGGACAGGGGGCGCTTATGGCTACACCTTC

D: TRBD2
size: .
V: TRBV24-1
J: TRBJ2-3
CDR3: CATGLAGGRAQYF
DNA: TGTGCCACCGGCCTAGCGGGGGGGCGCGCGCAGTATTTT

D: .
size: few
V: TRBV20-1
J: TRBJ2-3
CDR3: CSASGTTRTDTQYF
DNA: TGCAGTGCTAGCGGGACGACACGGACAGATACGCAGTATTTT

D: TRBD1
size: .
V: TRBV29-1
J: TRBJ1-5
CDR3: CSVEGGTGDQPQHF
DNA: TGCAGCGTTGAAGGGGGGACAGGGGATCAGCCCCAGCATTTT

D: TRBD1
size: .
V: TRBV14
J: TRBJ2-1
CDR3: CASSVRQGRQFF
DNA: TGTGCCAGCAGCGTACGACAGGGGCGGCAGTTCTTC

D: .
size: .
V: TRBV20-1
J: TRBJ2-1
CDR3: CSARDSGAGGHEQFF
DNA: TGCAGTGCTAGAGACTCCGGGGCCGGGGGTCATGAGCAGTTCTTC

D: .
size: .
V: TRBV20-1
J: TRBJ2-4
CDR3: CSAPDRNIQYF
DNA: TGCAGTGCCCCCGACCGAAACATTCAGTACTTC

D: .
size: .
V: TRBV9
J: TRBJ2-7
CDR3: CASSVGHRSSYEQYF
DNA: TGTGCCAGCAGCGTAGGCCACCGAAGCTCCTACGAGCAGTACTTC

D: .
size: .
V: TRBV3-1
J: TRBJ2-1
CDR3: CASSRGPYNEQFF
DNA: TGTGCCAGCAGCCGCGGACCCTACAATGAGCAGTTCTTC

D: TRBD2
size: few
V: TRBV14
J: TRBJ2-1
CDR3: CASSQGLAGGVEQFF
DNA: TGTGCCAGCAGCCAAGGACTAGCGGGAGGTGTGGAGCAGTTCTTC

D: TRBD1
size: .
V: TRBV6-5
J: TRBJ1-1
CDR3: CASSYPTGTGPPEAFF
DNA: TGTGCCAGCAGTTACCCCACCGGGACAGGGCCGCCTGAAGCTTTCTTT

D: TRBD2
size: .
V: TRBV10-2
J: TRBJ2-1
CDR3: CASAGLAGGGQQFF
DNA: TGCGCCAGCGCGGGACTAGCGGGAGGTGGTCAGCAGTTCTTC

D: .
size: .
V: TRBV7-9
J: TRBJ2-3
CDR3: CASSPDEGEGLTDTQYF
DNA: TGTGCCAGCAGCCCCGACGAGGGGGAGGGTCTCACAGATACGCAGTATTTT

D: .
size: .
V: TRBV20-1
J: TRBJ2-2
CDR3: CSARDPTGALGELFF
DNA: TGCAGTGCTAGAGATCCAACGGGGGCATTGGGGGAGCTGTTTTTT

D: TRBD2
size: .
V: TRBV7-9
J: TRBJ2-3
CDR3: CASSPGTSGGRNTDTQYF
DNA: TGTGCCAGCAGCCCCGGGACTAGCGGGGGCCGAAACACAGATACGCAGTATTTT

D: .
size: .
V: TRBV7-9
J: TRBJ2-4
CDR3: CASSFTGSKNIQYF
DNA: TGTGCCAGCAGCTTCACAGGTTCCAAAAACATTCAGTACTTC

D: .
size: .
V: TRBV24-1
J: TRBJ2-6
CDR3: CVTGSPSGANVLTF
DNA: TGTGTCACCGGGTCGCCCTCTGGGGCCAACGTCCTGACTTTC

D: TRBD2
size: .
V: TRBV27
J: TRBJ2-3
CDR3: CASSIGLAGARNTQYF
DNA: TGTGCCAGCAGTATAGGACTAGCGGGGGCGAGAAATACGCAGTATTTT

D: .
size: few
V: TRBV5-1
J: TRBJ2-3
CDR3: CASGVGTDTQYF
DNA: TGCGCCAGCGGTGTTGGCACAGATACGCAGTATTTT

D: .
size: .
V: TRBV21-1
J: TRBJ2-5
CDR3: CASSKAKGGKETQYF
DNA: TGTGCCAGCAGCAAAGCAAAAGGGGGCAAAGAGACCCAGTACTTC

D: TRBD1
size: .
V: TRBV29-1
J: TRBJ2-3
CDR3: CSVFHRDRSTDTQYF
DNA: TGCAGCGTTTTTCACCGGGACAGGAGCACAGATACGCAGTATTTT